This T cell receptor beta chain stems from a study of blood T cell repertoires in COVID-19. At the level of the study: Spain, Italy and the United States supplied samples that represented acute and convalescent COVID-19. Nucleic acid was either cDNA or gDNA, and it came from T cells, B-cell-depleted T cells, or PBMCs.

Generated by immunoSEQ multiplex PCR, the TCRdb table keeps only in-frame clones and is missing some. The sample includes some 42,000 clones, 75% to 90% seen only once; the top ten take 0.3% to 0.45%. The V end lost 0 bases, the J end lost 4 bases, and 13 bases lay between the germline ends. This CDR3 is 15 amino acids long. The germline gives CDR1 SGDLS, CDR2 YYNGEE. The clonotype originates from a human donor in a cohort sampled during active COVID-19. The sequencing sample was made of peripheral blood. This rearrangement joins TRBV9 to TRBJ1-2; tentative D call: TRBD1 (5 bases). This chain's CDR3 is CASSVGQGSVYGYTF. The CDR3 coding sequence is TGTGCCAGCAGCGTAGGTCAGGGATCTGTCTATGGCTACACCTTC.